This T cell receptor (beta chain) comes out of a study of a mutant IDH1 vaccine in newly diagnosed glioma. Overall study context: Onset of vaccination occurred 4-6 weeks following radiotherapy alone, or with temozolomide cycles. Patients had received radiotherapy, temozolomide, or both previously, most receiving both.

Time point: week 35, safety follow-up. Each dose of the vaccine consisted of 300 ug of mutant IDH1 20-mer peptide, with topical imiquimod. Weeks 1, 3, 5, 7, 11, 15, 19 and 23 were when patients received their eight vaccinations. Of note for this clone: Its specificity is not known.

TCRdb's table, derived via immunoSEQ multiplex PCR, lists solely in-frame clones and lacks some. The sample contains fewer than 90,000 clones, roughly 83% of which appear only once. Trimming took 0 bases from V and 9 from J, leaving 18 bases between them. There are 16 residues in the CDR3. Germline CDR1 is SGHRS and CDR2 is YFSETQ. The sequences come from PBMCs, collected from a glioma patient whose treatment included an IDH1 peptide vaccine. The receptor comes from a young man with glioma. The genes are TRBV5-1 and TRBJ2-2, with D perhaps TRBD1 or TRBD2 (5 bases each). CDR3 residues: CASSLAVGTSVRELFF. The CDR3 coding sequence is TGCGCCAGCAGCTTGGCCGTGGGGACCTCGGTGCGGGAGCTGTTTTTT. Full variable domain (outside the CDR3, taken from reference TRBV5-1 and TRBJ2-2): KAGVTQTPRYLIKTRGQQVTLSCSPISGHRSVSWYQQTPGQGLQFLFEYFSETQRNKGNFPGRFSGRQFSNSRSEMNVSTLELGDSALYLCASSLAVGTSVRELFFGEGSRLTVL.